Presented here are 6 T cell receptor beta chains from one specimen sequenced in a study of PD-L1 blockade in urothelial cancer. Time point: peripheral blood 6 weeks after treatment start. The repertoire was sequenced with immunoSEQ multiplex PCR; TCRdb's copy has only in-frame clones and lacks some. This sample has 100,000 to 150,000 clones, with more than 70% found just once. The sequencing here drew on PBMCs, taken around atezolizumab (anti-PD-L1) treatment. Every receptor here comes from a man aged 45-65 years with urothelial cancer.

The V call is TRBV19, the J call TRBJ1-2; TRBD1 aligns across 7 bases. The V and J ends lost 6 bases and 4 bases, in that order; junction bases with no gene match: 5. From germline, CDR1 is LNHDA and CDR2 SQIVND (reference sequence). The CDR3 sequence is 13 residues long. The CDR3, as DNA: TGTGCCAGTAGAGCGGCAGGGGGCTATGGCTACACCTTC. Protein: CASRAAGGYGYTF.

The CDR3 sequence: CASSLDAGARTEAFF. CDR3 bases: TGCGCCAGCAGCTTGGATGCGGGGGCGCGCACTGAAGCTTTCTTT. The V gene is TRBV5-1, the J gene TRBJ1-1; possibly TRBD1 for D (6 bases). V lost 0 bases and J 4 bases, leaving 13 bases between the germline ends. CDR1 is SGHRS and CDR2 is YFSETQ in the germline V gene. This CDR3 region has 15 residues.

The rearrangement uses TRBV28 and TRBJ2-7; D might be TRBD1 (6 bases). The V end was cut by 4 bases, the J end by 4 bases, with 8 bases between. In germline, CDR1 is MDHEN, CDR2 SYDVKM. The CDR3 has 12 amino acids. CDR3 in DNA: TGTGCCAGCAGTTACACAGGGTACGAGCAGTACTTC. Translated: CASSYTGYEQYF. The whole variable domain, filled in from reference TRBV28 and TRBJ2-7, reads DVKVTQSSRYLVKRTGEKVFLECVQDMDHENMFWYRQDPGLGLRLIYFSYDVKMKEKGDIPEGYSVSREKKERFSLILESASTNQTSMYLCASSYTGYEQYFGPGTRLTVT.

The chain recombines TRBV5-6 with TRBJ2-1, with TRBD2 matching 12 bases. Germline assignment: CDR1 SGHDT and CDR2 YYEEEE. CDR3 length: 15 residues. V gave up 3 bases and J gave up 8 bases; unmatched junction bases: 6. Here the CDR3 reads CASSSGLAGRYEQFF. Here the CDR3 DNA reads TGTGCCAGCAGCTCCGGACTAGCGGGACGGTATGAGCAGTTCTTC.

This clone has just a few counts. The genes are TRBV6-4 and TRBJ2-7, with 11 bases fitting TRBD2. The V segment lost 6 bases and the J segment 2 bases; nucleotides outside the gene matches: 6. CDR1 and CDR2 from the germline V gene are MRHNA and SNTAGT. The CDR3 has 15 residues. The CDR3, as DNA: TGTGCCAGCAGCCCACTAGCGGGAGAACCCTACGAGCAGTACTTC. Translation gives CASSPLAGEPYEQYF.

The DNA of the CDR3 is TGCGCCAGCGGACTGAAAAAAAGCTACGAGCAGTACTTC. Protein sequence: CASGLKKSYEQYF. V usage is TRBV10-1 and J usage is TRBJ2-7; tentatively, D is TRBD2 (5 bases). The CDR3 runs to 13 residues. Trimming stripped 8 bases from V and 3 bases from J, with 14 bases between. Germline CDR1 and CDR2: WNHNN and SYGVQD (reference sequence).